One sample yielded the 20 T cell receptor beta chains listed below, sequenced in a study of T cells in localized non-small cell lung cancer. Profiling relied on immunoSEQ multiplex PCR, and the TCRdb table lists in-frame clones only, not all of them. The table lists about 41,000 clones, around 83% of them singletons, with almost 8% in the top ten. Sequenced material: PBMCs, taken before any cancer treatment. The origin of the receptors is a man aged 40-75 years with stage II lung adenocarcinoma.

This sequence joins TRBV4-1 and TRBJ2-3, with 10 bases aligning to TRBD1. Germline-derived CDR1 and CDR2 are MGHRA and YSYEKL. This CDR3 has 19 amino acids. V shed 1 base, J shed 2 bases, and the junction held 12 bases outside the gene matches. Written as DNA, the CDR3 is TGCGCCAGCAGCCAAGGCCGAGGACAGGGGGAAATCAACACAGATACGCAGTATTTT. Translation: CASSQGRGQGEINTDTQYF.

The chain employs TRBV5-4 and TRBJ1-1, with D uncertain. This CDR3 is 12 amino acids long. Germline V gene sequence: CDR1 SGHNT, CDR2 YYREEE (reference sequence). The ends were cut back, 0 bases at V and 7 bases at J, with 7 bases in the middle. The CDR3 reads CASSLGYSEAFF. The CDR3 nucleotides are TGTGCCAGCAGCTTGGGGTACAGTGAAGCTTTCTTT.

V gene TRBV5-5 combines with J gene TRBJ2-7; D gene ambiguous. The V gene lost 0 bases and the J gene lost 5 bases, with 6 bases spanning the gap. In germline, CDR1 is SGHKS, CDR2 YYEKEE (reference sequence). This CDR3 is built from 12 residues. The CDR3 region is CASSLGSHEQYF. The DNA of the CDR3 is TGTGCCAGCAGCTTGGGTAGCCACGAGCAGTACTTC.

The chain links TRBV5-1 to TRBJ2-1; a possible D gene is TRBD1 (7 bases). The germline gives CDR1 SGHRS, CDR2 YFSETQ. The CDR3 runs 15 residues. V was pared by 2 bases and J by 6 bases, with 15 bases between. The CDR3 nucleotides are TGCGCCAGCAGCTTCAGGGGGGAGTACGCCAATGAGCAGTTCTTC. It specifies CASSFRGEYANEQFF.

This clone was picked up a small number of times. CDR3 amino acids: CASSRKGAGANVLTF. CDR3 nucleotides: TGTGCCAGCAGCCGCAAGGGTGCTGGGGCCAACGTCCTGACTTTC. V and J are TRBV5-8 and TRBJ2-6; D is ambiguous. V dropped 4 bases and J dropped 2 bases, with 10 bases sitting between them. CDR1 and CDR2 (germline): SGHTS, YDEGEE. CDR3 length equals 15 residues.

The chain employs TRBV28 and TRBJ2-4; D uncertain. This CDR3 has 15 residues. V was clipped by 0 bases and J by 5 bases, with 11 bases between them. The germline V gene has CDR1 MDHEN and CDR2 SYDVKM. Here the CDR3 reads CASSLWKLSENIQYF. The CDR3 nucleotides read TGTGCCAGCAGTTTATGGAAGTTGAGTGAAAACATTCAGTACTTC. The entire variable domain, with the rest obtained from reference TRBV28 and TRBJ2-4, is as follows: DVKVTQSSRYLVKRTGEKVFLECVQDMDHENMFWYRQDPGLGLRLIYFSYDVKMKEKGDIPEGYSVSREKKERFSLILESASTNQTSMYLCASSLWKLSENIQYFGAGTRLSVL.

This clone was detected only a few times. The chain employs TRBV28 and TRBJ2-1; maybe TRBD2 (6 bases). The V gene lost 8 bases and the J gene lost 0 bases, with 14 bases spanning the gap. This CDR3 has 15 amino acids. The germline CDR1 and CDR2 sequences are MDHEN and SYDVKM. This chain's CDR3 is CASVASVSSYNEQFF. The CDR3 DNA reads as TGTGCCAGCGTGGCTAGCGTGAGCTCCTACAATGAGCAGTTCTTC.

The chain joins TRBV6-5 to TRBJ2-7; tentative D call: TRBD1 (6 bases). V was shortened by 6 bases and J by 2 bases, with 14 bases between the two germline ends. The V gene's germline CDR1 is MNHEY and CDR2 SVGAGI. The CDR3 is 14 amino acids. CDR3 sequence (DNA): TGTGCCAGCAGGTCGGGACAACTTACCTACGAGCAGTACTTC. It codes for CASRSGQLTYEQYF.

The genes are TRBV28 and TRBJ2-7; D gene uncertain. With 7 bases removed from V and 0 bases from J, the gap between germline ends came to 13 bases. This CDR3 contains 14 residues. The V gene's germline CDR1 is MDHEN and CDR2 SYDVKM. The CDR3, as DNA: TGTGCCAGCACCCCTCGGTGGAGCTCCTACGAGCAGTACTTC. This gives the protein CASTPRWSSYEQYF. The whole variable domain, filled in from reference TRBV28 and TRBJ2-7, reads DVKVTQSSRYLVKRTGEKVFLECVQDMDHENMFWYRQDPGLGLRLIYFSYDVKMKEKGDIPEGYSVSREKKERFSLILESASTNQTSMYLCASTPRWSSYEQYFGPGTRLTVT.

The rearrangement uses TRBV29-1 and TRBJ2-5; TRBD2 matches at 10 bases. J gave up 5 bases and V 6 bases, and 12 bases lay outside the gene matches. This CDR3 contains 15 residues. CDR1 and CDR2 (germline): SQVTM, ANQGSEA. This chain's CDR3 is CSVGAGLAVTETQYF. The CDR3 DNA reads as TGCAGCGTGGGGGCCGGACTAGCGGTCACTGAGACCCAGTACTTC.

The gene calls are TRBV11-3 and TRBJ2-1; D is uncertain. The germline gives CDR1 SGHNT, CDR2 YENEEA. Trimming left V 6 bases short and J 4 bases short, with 1 base between. This CDR3 comprises 10 residues. The CDR3 here is CASRYNEQFF. The CDR3 DNA is TGTGCCAGCAGGTACAATGAGCAGTTCTTC.

The chain uses TRBV6-1 and TRBJ2-2; no reliable D call. Germline V gene data show CDR1 as MNHNS and CDR2 as SASEGT. Trimming cost V 6 bases and J 4 bases, with 9 bases left between them. The CDR3 consists of 13 residues. CDR3 coding DNA: TGTGCCAGCAGCTACGATCCCACCGGGGAGCTGTTTTTT. Its translation: CASSYDPTGELFF.

The V gene is TRBV28, the J gene TRBJ2-5; TRBD2 might be the D (5 bases). The CDR3 extends over 15 amino acids. V dropped 4 bases and J dropped 1 base, with 13 bases sitting between them. Germline-derived CDR1 and CDR2 are MDHEN and SYDVKM. In nucleotides, the CDR3 is TGTGCCAGCAGTTCCCGGACTGCCCTCCAAGAGACCCAGTACTTC. Protein product: CASSSRTALQETQYF.

The V call is TRBV11-2, the J call TRBJ2-7, with 8 positions matching TRBD1. V trimming: 7 bases; J trimming: 6 bases; junction bases outside the gene matches: 8. CDR3 size: 13 residues. CDR1 is SGHAT, CDR2 FQNNGV, per germline. The CDR3 nucleotides read TGTGCCAGCACCCGGGACAGGCGAGGCGAGCAGTACTTC. It encodes CASTRDRRGEQYF.

V usage is TRBV7-3 and J usage is TRBJ2-1, with 9 bases identical to TRBD2. The length of the CDR3 is 14 residues. CDR1 and CDR2 from the germline V gene are SGHTA and FQGTGA. V lost 3 bases and J lost 6; bases outside the gene matches: 3. In DNA, the CDR3 is TGTGCCAGCAGCTTTGGCGGGAGGGCCAATGAGCAGTTCTTC. Translated, it gives CASSFGGRANEQFF. Full variable domain (remainder filled in from reference TRBV7-3 and TRBJ2-1): GAGVSQTPSNKVTEKGKYVELRCDPISGHTALYWYRQSLGQGPEFLIYFQGTGAADDSGLPNDRFFAVRPEGSVSTLKIQRTERGDSAVYLCASSFGGRANEQFFGPGTRLTVL.

The CDR3 reads CAWSEQDNQPQHF. In DNA form, the CDR3 reads TGTGCCTGGAGTGAACAGGATAATCAGCCCCAGCATTTT. The chain recombines TRBV30 with TRBJ1-5; D perhaps matches TRBD1 (5 bases). V lost 1 base to trimming and J lost 4 bases, with 8 bases between them. Germline loops: CDR1 GTSNPN, CDR2 SVGIG (reference sequence). The CDR3 has 13 residues. Looking up the rest from reference TRBV30 and TRBJ1-5 gives the full variable domain: SQTIHQWPATLVQPVGSPLSLECTVEGTSNPNLYWYRQAAGRGLQLLFYSVGIGQISSEVPQNLSASRPQDRQFILSSKKLLLSDSGFYLCAWSEQDNQPQHFGDGTRLSIL.

V usage is TRBV6-1 and J usage is TRBJ1-5; D is unresolved. The CDR3 is 17 amino acids. The germline gives CDR1 MNHNS, CDR2 SASEGT. Between the trimmed V and J ends, which lost 1 base and 9 bases, there was a span of 22 bases. Written as DNA, the CDR3 is TGTGCCAGCAGTGAAGGGGCGGGTACCTTCACCACGGGGCCCCAGCATTTT. Translating it yields CASSEGAGTFTTGPQHF.

This clone has a handful of counts. V is TRBV7-9 and J is TRBJ1-1, with D possibly TRBD1 on 5 matching bases. In germline, CDR1 is SEHNR, CDR2 FQNEAQ (reference sequence). CDR3 size: 13 residues. The V end was cut by 7 bases, the J end by 0 bases, with 9 bases between. The CDR3 sequence is CASIEGMNTEAFF. CDR3 bases: TGTGCCAGCATCGAGGGGATGAACACTGAAGCTTTCTTT.

V is TRBV6-1 and J is TRBJ1-5; D not certain. The CDR3 totals 14 residues. From germline, CDR1 is MNHNS and CDR2 SASEGT. Trimming removed 1 base at V and 2 bases at J, with 6 bases between. The CDR3 here is CASSEDSRNQPQHF. CDR3 coding DNA: TGTGCCAGCAGTGAAGACAGTCGCAATCAGCCCCAGCATTTT.

This sequence joins TRBV28 and TRBJ2-7; D might be TRBD2 (5 bases). The CDR3 length is 15 residues. Trimming cost V 3 bases and J 3 bases, with 15 bases left between them. Germline V gene lookup returns CDR1 MDHEN and CDR2 SYDVKM. CDR3 protein: CASSLWPSSHYEQYF. The DNA for the CDR3 is TGTGCCAGCAGTTTGTGGCCTAGCTCCCACTACGAGCAGTACTTC.